This T cell receptor (beta chain) was recorded in a study of T cells in Graves' hyperthyroidism and ophthalmopathy. This clonotype was observed at least ten times. V gave up 5 bases and J gave up 11 bases; unmatched junction bases: 11. This CDR3 is built from 14 residues. Germline assignment: CDR1 DFQATT and CDR2 SNEGSKA (reference sequence). Among the patients, aged 18 to 65, hyperthyroidism was newly diagnosed and had lasted under 2 months. RNA transcripts yielded amplified TCR beta CDR3 regions. HTBI primers were employed in a first-round RT-PCR of the TCR CDR3. TCRdb re-called the multiplex PCR reads through MiXCR, storing one row per CDR3 protein. This sample has about 360,000 distinct CDR3 sequences; about 13% occur once, and the top ten carry around 9.2%.

The sequence derives from a young woman with Graves' hyperthyroidism. The specimen sequenced was blood. The V and J genes are TRBV20-1 and TRBJ2-3, with TRBD2 identical over 12 bases. The CDR3 here is CSAWTSGAPGWQYF. CDR3 DNA sequence: TGCAGTGCTTGGACTAGCGGGGCCCCGGGGTGGCAGTATTTT.